This entry lists 5 T cell receptor beta chains sequenced from one sample in a study of blood T cells in healthy people across ages. PCR was performed a second time for about 6 to 12 cycles using a sample-barcoded 5' primer and a J-beta primer mix. TCRdb reanalysed the 5' RACE reads using MiXCR and keeps one entry per CDR3 protein. The sample includes over 600,000 distinct CDR3 sequences, 46% of them seen just once. Sequencing input: blood. These receptors were taken from a man older than 75 in good health.

The sample holds a few counts of this clonotype. This chain uses TRBV11-2 with TRBJ2-5; 9 bases are shared with TRBD1. The J segment lost 0 bases and the V segment lost 1 base, leaving 0 bases of the junction unmatched. CDR3 length: 15 residues. CDR1 is SGHAT and CDR2 is FQNNGV in the germline V gene. CDR3 amino acids: CASSLGTGDQETQYF. In DNA, the CDR3 is TGTGCCAGCAGCTTAGGGACAGGGGACCAAGAGACCCAGTACTTC.

Turning to this clonotype: Compared with germline, one end of the junction differs, possibly owing to a read error. The V and J genes are TRBV18 and TRBJ1-6; 8 nucleotides align to TRBD1. CDR3 length: 14 residues. Germline V gene data show CDR1 as KGHSH and CDR2 as LQKENI. The CDR3 DNA follows: TGTACCAGCTCACCCAGGGGGCGAAATTCACCCCTCCACTTT. Its protein product is CTSSPRGRNSPLHF.

The rearrangement links TRBV20-1 to TRBJ2-6; tentatively, D is TRBD1 (5 bases). The CDR3 has 17 amino acids. The germline V gene has CDR1 DFQATT and CDR2 SNEGSKA (reference sequence). V lost 6 bases, J lost 4 bases, and 22 bases lay in between. As DNA, the CDR3 is TGCAGTGCGGCATACACCCAGGGTTATTCAGGGGCCAACGTCCTGACTTTC. Translated, it gives CSAAYTQGYSGANVLTF.

Only a few counts were recorded for this clonotype. The genes are TRBV9 and TRBJ2-7, with D uncertain. V was shortened by 4 bases and J by 4 bases, with 9 bases between the two germline ends. Germline loops: CDR1 SGDLS, CDR2 YYNGEE. The CDR3 runs 12 residues. The CDR3 bases are TGTGCCAGCAGCCCTATGACGTACGAGCAGTACTTC. Translated: CASSPMTYEQYF.

This clonotype was observed many times. The genes are TRBV20-1 and TRBJ2-1, with D possibly TRBD2 on 5 matching bases. Trimming stripped 1 base from V and 7 bases from J, with 26 bases between. Germline V gene lookup returns CDR1 DFQATT and CDR2 SNEGSKA (reference sequence). The CDR3 extends over 18 amino acids. In DNA form, the CDR3 reads TGCAGTGCTAGAGGATTGAGGGCCTCGACGTCGAGGGTGAATGAGCAGTTCTTC. This translates into CSARGLRASTSRVNEQFF.